The subject of this entry is one T cell receptor (beta chain). Its antigen is undetermined. There are 15 residues in the CDR3. Per germline, CDR1 MNHEY and CDR2 SMNVEV (reference sequence). Trimming removed 6 bases from V and 4 bases from J; junction bases left unmatched: 7. The repertoire was sequenced with immunoSEQ multiplex PCR; TCRdb's copy has only in-frame clones and lacks some. The sample has more than 12,000 clones, around 96% seen once. The source of the sample is a study of graft-versus-host responses after intestinal transplantation. Regarding the study as a whole: Where graft-donor T cell macrochimerism was present, patients had high graft-versus-host to host-versus-graft clonal ratios in allografts. The highest levels of circulating GvH clones went along with early declines in HvG clones after transplant.

This chain uses TRBV27 with TRBJ2-1; 9 nucleotides agree with TRBD1. Material: PBMCs, obtained 9 days after transplant. The TCR comes from a human patient who received an intestinal transplant, so some T cells may come from the graft donor. The CDR3 reads CASSRTGGGYNEQFF. CDR3 nucleotide sequence: TGTGCCAGCAGCAGAACAGGGGGCGGTTACAATGAGCAGTTCTTC.